The 21 T cell receptor beta chains reported below all come from one sample, sequenced in a study of OX40 agonist ivuxolimab in advanced cancers. Assay used: immunoSEQ multiplex PCR; TCRdb lists only in-frame clones, some missing. The sample consists of about 14,000 clones, approximately 80% of them appearing once. Sequences were derived from CD4+ or CD8+ T cells sorted from blood, sampled in a trial of the OX40 agonist ivuxolimab. The receptors were gathered from an adult with an advanced solid tumor such as melanoma, head and neck, liver or kidney cancer.

The chain links TRBV6-1 to TRBJ2-7; weak D call: TRBD2 (5 bases). The CDR3 is made up of 15 amino acids. Trimming removed 5 bases from V and 0 bases from J, with 14 bases in between. Germline lookup yields CDR1 MNHNS and CDR2 SASEGT. In DNA form, the CDR3 reads TGTGCCAGCAGTTCCGAGGGCGGTGGCTCCTACGAGCAGTACTTC. Its protein is CASSSEGGGSYEQYF.

V gene TRBV28 combines with J gene TRBJ2-5; no firm D call. V shed 6 bases and J shed 7 bases, with 24 bases lying between them. Germline V lookup: CDR1 MDHEN, CDR2 SYDVKM. CDR3 size: 16 residues. The CDR3 sequence: CASSLDRSSERGTQYF. The DNA of the CDR3 is TGTGCCAGCAGCTTAGATAGGTCCTCGGAGAGAGGGACCCAGTACTTC. Combining the CDR3 with reference TRBV28 and TRBJ2-5 gives the whole variable domain DVKVTQSSRYLVKRTGEKVFLECVQDMDHENMFWYRQDPGLGLRLIYFSYDVKMKEKGDIPEGYSVSREKKERFSLILESASTNQTSMYLCASSLDRSSERGTQYFGPGTRLLVL.

This rearrangement joins TRBV11-3 to TRBJ2-1; D uncertain. The ends were cut back, 2 bases at V and 6 bases at J, with 8 bases in the middle. The CDR3 sequence is 13 residues long. Germline lookup yields CDR1 SGHNT and CDR2 YENEEA. CDR3 in DNA: TGTGCCAGCAGCTTATCTTCGCTCAATGAGCAGTTCTTC. Protein product: CASSLSSLNEQFF.

The gene calls are TRBV14 and TRBJ2-7; D is unresolved. The germline V and J ends were trimmed by 3 bases and 3 bases, with 15 bases remaining between them. Germline V gene data show CDR1 as SGHDN and CDR2 as FVKESK. CDR3 length: 15 amino acids. Here the CDR3 DNA reads TGTGCCAGCAGCCACTCAGCTCGGGCCTTCTACGAGCAGTACTTC. Translated, it gives CASSHSARAFYEQYF. The whole variable domain, remainder taken from reference TRBV14 and TRBJ2-7, is EAGVTQFPSHSVIEKGQTVTLRCDPISGHDNLYWYRRVMGKEIKFLLHFVKESKQDESGMPNNRFLAERTGGTYSTLKVQPAELEDSGVYFCASSHSARAFYEQYFGPGTRLTVT.

This chain links TRBV12-5 with TRBJ2-1; a weak D match, TRBD2 (6 bases). Germline CDR1 reads LGHNT; CDR2 reads FRNRAP. V lost 1 base, J lost 6 bases, and 22 bases lay in between. The CDR3 loop spans 18 amino acids. CDR3 in DNA: TGTGCTAGTGGTTTGGCCCGACCCCCTAGCGACTTTTGCAATGAGCAGTTCTTC. As protein: CASGLARPPSDFCNEQFF.

This clone was seen a single time. The V call is TRBV30, the J call TRBJ1-1, with 9 bases aligning to TRBD1. The J segment lost 6 bases and the V segment lost 5 bases, leaving 16 bases of the junction unmatched. CDR3 size: 16 residues. Germline CDR1 GTSNPN, CDR2 SVGIG (reference sequence). CDR3 residues: CAWGLGTGRRVPEAFF. The DNA of the CDR3 is TGTGCCTGGGGGCTTGGGACAGGGCGAAGGGTCCCTGAAGCTTTCTTT.

The V gene is TRBV6-6, the J gene TRBJ1-5; the match to TRBD1 covers 8 bases. J gave up 5 bases and V 10 bases, and 10 bases lay outside the gene matches. The germline V gene encodes CDR1 MNHNY and CDR2 SVGAGI (reference sequence). There are 14 residues in the CDR3. Here the CDR3 reads CAIKGQGTDQPQHF. Written as DNA, the CDR3 is TGTGCCATCAAAGGACAGGGAACGGATCAGCCCCAGCATTTT.

The chain couples TRBV30 to TRBJ2-3; D is uncertain. In germline, CDR1 is GTSNPN, CDR2 SVGIG (reference sequence). Trimming removed 3 bases from V and 0 bases from J, with 13 bases in between. The CDR3 is 15 residues long. CDR3 sequence (DNA): TGTGCCTGGAGCCTAAATGGCCCAAGCACAGATACGCAGTATTTT. The encoded protein is CAWSLNGPSTDTQYF.

The chain combines TRBV7-9 with TRBJ1-4; D unresolved. Trimming took 5 bases from V and 0 from J, leaving 13 bases between them. The CDR3 runs 16 residues. Per the germline V gene, CDR1 is SEHNR and CDR2 is FQNEAQ (reference sequence). The CDR3 loop reads CASSTRRKATNEKLFF. The CDR3 DNA reads TGTGCCAGCAGCACAAGACGGAAAGCAACTAATGAAAAACTGTTTTTT.

The rearrangement links TRBV14 to TRBJ2-3; the match to TRBD2 covers 10 bases. The junction had 3 bases not matched to a gene; V was cut back by 1 base and J by 5 bases. The CDR3 extends over 15 amino acids. Germline lookup yields CDR1 SGHDN and CDR2 FVKESK. CDR3 region: CASSQALAGQDTQYF. DNA of the CDR3: TGTGCCAGCAGCCAAGCACTAGCGGGACAAGATACGCAGTATTTT.

This chain uses TRBV6-1 with TRBJ2-7; 12 nucleotides line up with TRBD2. The CDR3 consists of 13 residues. Trimming at V came to 11 bases and at J to 5 bases, leaving 7 bases not matched to a gene. CDR1 and CDR2 (germline): MNHNS, SASEGT. In nucleotides, the CDR3 is TGTGCCTCGATCGGACTAGCGGGACACGAGCAGTACTTC. Protein sequence: CASIGLAGHEQYF.

The chain is built from TRBV4-2 and TRBJ1-5; no reliable D call. V lost 0 bases and J lost 5, with 8 bases in between. The CDR3 is 14 amino acids. The germline V gene has CDR1 LGHNA and CDR2 YNFKEQ. Here the CDR3 reads CASSQEKDYQPQHF. CDR3 in DNA: TGTGCCAGCAGCCAAGAAAAAGATTATCAGCCCCAGCATTTT.

The rearrangement links TRBV7-6 to TRBJ2-7, with 7 bases fitting TRBD1. Trimming removed 4 bases from V and 0 bases from J; junction bases left unmatched: 9. CDR1 SGHVS and CDR2 FNYEAQ come from the germline V gene. The CDR3 is 16 residues long. The CDR3, as DNA: TGTGCCAGCAGCTCGGCGTTCCGGACAGGCTCCTACGAGCAGTACTTC. It codes for CASSSAFRTGSYEQYF.

The V call is TRBV7-2, the J call TRBJ2-7; D call uncertain. The CDR3 spans 14 residues. The V gene lost 3 bases and the J gene lost 2 bases, with 11 bases spanning the gap. CDR1 is SGHTA, CDR2 FQGNSA, per germline. The chain's CDR3 is CASSFGGLAYEQYF. In nucleotides, the CDR3 is TGTGCCAGCAGCTTTGGTGGCCTAGCCTACGAGCAGTACTTC.

The gene calls are TRBV6-6 and TRBJ2-7; the match to TRBD2 covers 9 bases. In germline, CDR1 is MNHNY, CDR2 SVGAGI (reference sequence). The J segment lost 2 bases and the V segment lost 4 bases, leaving 3 bases of the junction unmatched. The CDR3 is 14 amino acids. CDR3 region: CASSLAGEAYEQYF. The CDR3 DNA sequence: TGTGCCAGCAGTTTAGCGGGGGAGGCCTACGAGCAGTACTTC.

CDR3 in amino acids: CATSREGRGIAETQYF. The DNA for the CDR3 is TGTGCCACCAGCAGAGAGGGCAGGGGGATAGCAGAGACCCAGTACTTC. The rearrangement links TRBV15 to TRBJ2-5; 7 nucleotides match TRBD1. The CDR3 length is 16 residues. The V gene's germline CDR1 is LNHNV and CDR2 YYDKDF (reference sequence). Germline trimming cut 0 bases from V and 4 bases from J; bases unmatched to any gene: 8. The full variable domain, in which reference TRBV15 and TRBJ2-5 provide the parts outside the CDR3, is DAMVIQNPRYQVTQFGKPVTLSCSQTLNHNVMYWYQQKSSQAPKLLFHYYDKDFNNEADTPDNFQSRRPNTSFCFLDIRSPGLGDTAMYLCATSREGRGIAETQYFGPGTRLLVL.

In nucleotides, the CDR3 is TGTGCCAGCAGCTTATCGTCTAGCGCGCTTGGTGAGCAGTTCTTC. Encoded protein: CASSLSSSALGEQFF. The rearrangement uses TRBV11-2 and TRBJ2-1; tentatively, D is TRBD2 (6 bases). With 2 bases removed from V and 9 bases from J, the gap between germline ends came to 17 bases. There are 15 residues in the CDR3. Germline assignment: CDR1 SGHAT and CDR2 FQNNGV.

This chain links TRBV6-1 with TRBJ1-1, with a tentative D call TRBD1 (5 bases). Trimming stripped 8 bases from V and 0 bases from J, with 13 bases between. There are 14 residues in the CDR3. The germline V gene has CDR1 MNHNS and CDR2 SASEGT. The chain's CDR3 is CASGFDSLNTEAFF. For the CDR3, the DNA is TGTGCCAGCGGATTCGACAGCCTGAACACTGAAGCTTTCTTT.

This chain connects TRBV7-2 to TRBJ1-4; 7 positions match TRBD1. V lost 5 bases and J lost 3; bases outside the gene matches: 9. Looked up from germline, CDR1 is SGHTA and CDR2 is FQGNSA. The CDR3 has 16 amino acids. CDR3 coding DNA: TGTGCCAGCAGCCTCAGACAGGGTTGGGCTAATGAAAAACTGTTTTTT. Translating it yields CASSLRQGWANEKLFF.

In DNA form, the CDR3 reads TGCGCCAGCAGCCGCGGACTAGCGGGAGCTAGCGGACGGGAGCAGTTCTTC. Its translation: CASSRGLAGASGREQFF. The gene calls are TRBV4-1 and TRBJ2-1, with 13 positions matching TRBD2. Trimming removed 4 bases from V and 10 bases from J; junction bases left unmatched: 13. The CDR3 extends over 17 amino acids. Germline values: CDR1 MGHRA, CDR2 YSYEKL.

This chain uses TRBV30 with TRBJ1-2; D ambiguous. The CDR3 runs to 10 residues. Germline V gene data show CDR1 as GTSNPN and CDR2 as SVGIG (reference sequence). V lost 5 bases, J lost 3 bases, and 4 bases lay in between. The CDR3, as DNA: TGTGCCTGGTGGCACTATGGCTACACCTTC. Its protein product is CAWWHYGYTF.